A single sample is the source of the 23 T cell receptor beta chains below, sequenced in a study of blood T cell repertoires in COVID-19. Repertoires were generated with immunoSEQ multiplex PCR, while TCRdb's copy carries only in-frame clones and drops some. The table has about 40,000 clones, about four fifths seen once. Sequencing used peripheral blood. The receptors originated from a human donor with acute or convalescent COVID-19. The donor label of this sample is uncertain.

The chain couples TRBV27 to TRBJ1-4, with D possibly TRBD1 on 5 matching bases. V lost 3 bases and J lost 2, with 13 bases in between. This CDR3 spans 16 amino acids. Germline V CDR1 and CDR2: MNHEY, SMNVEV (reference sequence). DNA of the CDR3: TGTGCCAGCAGTTTTTTCAGGGCTGGGACTAATGAAAAACTGTTTTTT. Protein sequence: CASSFFRAGTNEKLFF.

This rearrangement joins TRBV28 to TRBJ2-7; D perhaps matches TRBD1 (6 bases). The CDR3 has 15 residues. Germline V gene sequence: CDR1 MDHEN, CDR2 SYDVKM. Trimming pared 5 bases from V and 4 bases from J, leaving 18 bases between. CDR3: CASSAVPGQIYEQYF. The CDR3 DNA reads TGTGCCAGCAGTGCCGTCCCGGGACAAATATACGAGCAGTACTTC.

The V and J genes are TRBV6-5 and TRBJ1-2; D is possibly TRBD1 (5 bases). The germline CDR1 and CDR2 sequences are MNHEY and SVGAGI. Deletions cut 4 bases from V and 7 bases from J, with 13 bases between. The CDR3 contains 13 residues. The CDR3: CASSSARTTGYTF. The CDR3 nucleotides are TGTGCCAGCAGTTCGGCCCGGACAACTGGCTACACCTTC.

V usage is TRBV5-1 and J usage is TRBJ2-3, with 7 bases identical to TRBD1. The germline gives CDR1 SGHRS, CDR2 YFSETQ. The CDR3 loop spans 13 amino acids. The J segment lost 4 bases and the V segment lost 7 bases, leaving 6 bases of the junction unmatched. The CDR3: CASFGQGADTQYF. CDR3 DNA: TGCGCCAGCTTTGGTCAGGGGGCAGATACGCAGTATTTT.

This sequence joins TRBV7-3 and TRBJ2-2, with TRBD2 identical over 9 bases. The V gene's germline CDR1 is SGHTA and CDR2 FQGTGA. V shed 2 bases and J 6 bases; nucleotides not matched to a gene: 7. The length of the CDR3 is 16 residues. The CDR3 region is CASSLHSGSSAGELFF. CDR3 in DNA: TGTGCCAGCAGCTTACATAGCGGGAGTAGCGCCGGGGAGCTGTTTTTT.

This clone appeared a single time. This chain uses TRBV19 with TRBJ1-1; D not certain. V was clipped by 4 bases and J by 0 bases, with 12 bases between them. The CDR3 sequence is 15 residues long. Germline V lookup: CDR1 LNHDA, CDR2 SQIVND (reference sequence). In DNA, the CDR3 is TGTGCCAGTAGTACCCCCCCCCGGTTGAACACTGAAGCTTTCTTT. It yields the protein CASSTPPRLNTEAFF. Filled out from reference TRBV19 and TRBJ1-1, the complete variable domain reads DGGITQSPKYLFRKEGQNVTLSCEQNLNHDAMYWYRQDPGQGLRLIYYSQIVNDFQKGDIAEGYSVSREKKESFPLTVTSAQKNPTAFYLCASSTPPRLNTEAFFGQGTRLTVV.

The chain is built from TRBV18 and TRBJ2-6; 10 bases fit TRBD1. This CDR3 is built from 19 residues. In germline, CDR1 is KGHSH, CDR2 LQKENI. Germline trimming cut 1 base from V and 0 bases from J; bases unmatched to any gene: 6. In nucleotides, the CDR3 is TGTGCCAGCTCACCACTCTCGGGACAGGGGACCTCTGGGGCCAACGTCCTGACTTTC. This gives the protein CASSPLSGQGTSGANVLTF.

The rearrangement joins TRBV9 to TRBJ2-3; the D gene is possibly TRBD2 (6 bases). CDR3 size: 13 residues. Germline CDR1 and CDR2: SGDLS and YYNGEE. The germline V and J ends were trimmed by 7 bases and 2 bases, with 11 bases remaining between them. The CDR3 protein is CASGGAYTDTQYF. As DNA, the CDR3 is TGTGCCAGCGGCGGGGCCTACACAGATACGCAGTATTTT.

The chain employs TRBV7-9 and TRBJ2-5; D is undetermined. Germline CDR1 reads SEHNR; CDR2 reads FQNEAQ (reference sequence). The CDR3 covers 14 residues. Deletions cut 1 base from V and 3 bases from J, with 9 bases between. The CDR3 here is CASSLGVAEETQYF. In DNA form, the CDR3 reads TGTGCCAGCAGCTTAGGGGTGGCGGAAGAGACCCAGTACTTC.

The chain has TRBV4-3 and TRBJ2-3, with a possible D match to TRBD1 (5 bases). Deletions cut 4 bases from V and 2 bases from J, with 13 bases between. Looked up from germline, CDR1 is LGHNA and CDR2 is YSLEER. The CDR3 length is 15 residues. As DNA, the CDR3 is TGCGCCAGCAGCCTAGACAGTACCTCCACAGATACGCAGTATTTT. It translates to CASSLDSTSTDTQYF.

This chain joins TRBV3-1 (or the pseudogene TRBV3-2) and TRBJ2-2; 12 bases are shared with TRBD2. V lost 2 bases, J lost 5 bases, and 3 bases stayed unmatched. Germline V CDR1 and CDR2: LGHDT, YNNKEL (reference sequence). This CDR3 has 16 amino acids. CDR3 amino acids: CASSQQLAGGTGELFF. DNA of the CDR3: TGTGCCAGCAGCCAACAACTAGCGGGAGGAACCGGGGAGCTGTTTTTT.

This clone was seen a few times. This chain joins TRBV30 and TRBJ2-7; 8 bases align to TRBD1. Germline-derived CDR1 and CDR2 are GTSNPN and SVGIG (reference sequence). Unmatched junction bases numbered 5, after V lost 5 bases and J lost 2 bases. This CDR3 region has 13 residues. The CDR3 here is CAWFGTGTYEQYF. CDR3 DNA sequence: TGTGCCTGGTTCGGGACAGGTACCTACGAGCAGTACTTC.

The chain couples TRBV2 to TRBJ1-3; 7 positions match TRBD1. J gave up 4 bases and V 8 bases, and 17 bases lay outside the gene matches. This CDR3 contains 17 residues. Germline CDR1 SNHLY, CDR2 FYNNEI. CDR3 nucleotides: TGTGCCAGCCGCCTATTTATCGACAGGGTCAGGGGAAACACCATATATTTT. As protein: CASRLFIDRVRGNTIYF.

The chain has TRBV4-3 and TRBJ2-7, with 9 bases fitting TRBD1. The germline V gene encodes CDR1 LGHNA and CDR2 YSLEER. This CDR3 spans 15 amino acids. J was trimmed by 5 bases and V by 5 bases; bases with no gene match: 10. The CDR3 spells CASSDGGTGIHEQYF. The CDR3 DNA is TGCGCCAGCAGCGACGGGGGGACAGGGATCCACGAGCAGTACTTC.

This CDR3 reads CASSVGQVSSNEQFF. The DNA for the CDR3 is TGTGCCAGCAGTGTTGGACAGGTTTCGTCCAATGAGCAGTTCTTC. This chain links TRBV5-4 with TRBJ2-1; 7 bases fit TRBD1. The V segment lost 5 bases and the J segment 6 bases; nucleotides outside the gene matches: 11. CDR3 length: 15 amino acids. Germline V gives CDR1 SGHNT, CDR2 YYREEE (reference sequence).

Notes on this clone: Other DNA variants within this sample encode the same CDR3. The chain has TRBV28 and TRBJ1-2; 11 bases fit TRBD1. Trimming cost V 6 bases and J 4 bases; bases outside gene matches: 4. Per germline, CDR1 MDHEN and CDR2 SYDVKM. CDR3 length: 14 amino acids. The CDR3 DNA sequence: TGTGCCAGCAGCCTGGGACAGGGGGGCTATGGCTACACCTTC. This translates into CASSLGQGGYGYTF.

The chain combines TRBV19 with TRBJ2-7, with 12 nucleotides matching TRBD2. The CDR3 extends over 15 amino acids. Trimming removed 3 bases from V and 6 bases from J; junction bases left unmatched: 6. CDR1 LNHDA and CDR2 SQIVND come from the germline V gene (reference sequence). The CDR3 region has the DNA TGTGCCAGTAGTATGGCTAGCGGGAGGGCCGGCGAGCAGTACTTC. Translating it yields CASSMASGRAGEQYF.

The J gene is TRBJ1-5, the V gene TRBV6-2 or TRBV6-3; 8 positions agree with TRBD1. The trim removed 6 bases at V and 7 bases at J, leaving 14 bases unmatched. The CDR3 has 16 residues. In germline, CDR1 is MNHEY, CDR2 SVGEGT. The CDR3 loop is CASSDPAGGAEQPQHF. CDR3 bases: TGTGCCAGCAGCGACCCCGCAGGGGGCGCGGAGCAGCCCCAGCATTTT.

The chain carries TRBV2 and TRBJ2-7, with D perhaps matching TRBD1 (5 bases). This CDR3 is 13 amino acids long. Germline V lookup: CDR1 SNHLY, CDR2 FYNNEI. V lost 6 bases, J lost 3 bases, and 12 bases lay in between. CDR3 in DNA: TGTGCCAGCAGGGCAGGGTTCGACTACGAGCAGTACTTC. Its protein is CASRAGFDYEQYF. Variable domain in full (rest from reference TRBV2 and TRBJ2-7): EPEVTQTPSHQVTQMGQEVILRCVPISNHLYFYWYRQILGQKVEFLVSFYNNEISEKSEIFDDQFSVERPDGSNFTLKIRSTKLEDSAMYFCASRAGFDYEQYFGPGTRLTVT.

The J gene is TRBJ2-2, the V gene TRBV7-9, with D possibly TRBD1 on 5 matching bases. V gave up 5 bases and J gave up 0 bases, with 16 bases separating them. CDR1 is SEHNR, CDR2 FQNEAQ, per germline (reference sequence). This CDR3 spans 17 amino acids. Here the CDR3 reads CASSPRRRAPNTGELFF. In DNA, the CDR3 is TGTGCCAGCAGCCCCCGGCGCAGGGCACCGAACACCGGGGAGCTGTTTTTT.

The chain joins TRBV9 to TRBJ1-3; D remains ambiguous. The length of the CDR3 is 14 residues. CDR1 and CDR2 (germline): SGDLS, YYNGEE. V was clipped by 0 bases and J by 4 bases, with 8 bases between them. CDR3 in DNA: TGTGCCAGCAGCGTAGGGTCGACAGGAAACACCATATATTTT. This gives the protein CASSVGSTGNTIYF.

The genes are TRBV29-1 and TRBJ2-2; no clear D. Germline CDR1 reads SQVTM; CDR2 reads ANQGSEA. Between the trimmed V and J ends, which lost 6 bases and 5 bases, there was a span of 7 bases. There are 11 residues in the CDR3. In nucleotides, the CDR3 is TGCAGCGTGACACGAACCGGGGAGCTGTTTTTT. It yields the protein CSVTRTGELFF.

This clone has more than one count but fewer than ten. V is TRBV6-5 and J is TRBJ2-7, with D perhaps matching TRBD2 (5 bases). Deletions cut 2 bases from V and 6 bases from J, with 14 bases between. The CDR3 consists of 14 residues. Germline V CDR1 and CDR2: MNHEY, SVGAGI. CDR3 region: CASSYGNGISEQYF. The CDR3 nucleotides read TGTGCCAGCAGTTACGGGAACGGGATCTCCGAGCAGTACTTC.